The present TCR beta chain was sequenced within a study of T-cell memory formation after mild COVID-19. TCRdb analysed the 5' RACE reads with MiXCR anew, one entry per CDR3 protein. The sample shows about 430,000 distinct CDR3 sequences, 20% to 25% of them seen only once. The V end lost 4 bases, the J end lost 8 bases, and 5 bases lay between the germline ends. The CDR3 runs to 11 residues. The germline V gene encodes CDR1 SEHNR and CDR2 FQNEAQ (reference sequence). This clonotype was seen a handful of times. The sample comprised PBMCs or a T cell subset sorted from them (not recorded which). The clonotype comes from an adult woman who had mild COVID-19 (a few samples of this study predate the infection). Cell type and time point are not known. V is TRBV7-9 and J is TRBJ1-4; D is unclear. The CDR3 sequence: CASSSVEKLFF. DNA of the CDR3: TGTGCCAGCAGCTCTGTGGAAAAACTGTTTTTT.